This TCR beta chain originates from a study of CD8 T cell repertoires and HIV-1 epitope variants. TCRdb's table, derived via immunoSEQ multiplex PCR, lists solely in-frame clones and lacks some. The table shows under 2,500 clones, with around 70% occurring only once. Trimming removed 1 base at V and 3 bases at J, with 13 bases between. Germline CDR1 is SGHVS and CDR2 is FNYEAQ. The CDR3 runs to 15 residues. Study-level findings and limits: Beta chains alone show antigen proliferation, not cytokine profile or function.

Remarks on this clone: Its antigen is currently unknown.

The clonotype comes from a male donor with HIV. The V and J genes are TRBV7-6 and TRBJ2-7; D is ambiguous. The specimen was cultured CD8+ T cells derived from PBMCs. The CDR3 bases are TGTGCCAGCAGCTTAGAGGCAGACTCCTACTACGAGCAGTACTTC. Translating it yields CASSLEADSYYEQYF.